This T cell receptor (beta chain) was captured by sequencing in a study of monozygotic twins with cystic fibrosis (dated by TCRdb to 2020 to 2022). Study-wide context: Barcoded libraries were prepared from three micrograms of fragmented DNA with about 15 PCR cycles. To assess genetic influence on V and J gene usage, the study compared TCR beta repertoires within and across 16 monozygotic twin pairs with cystic fibrosis. The cohort included ten female and six male twin pairs, mostly children and adolescents, aged roughly 2.0 to 40 years with a median of 9.1 years. On the day blood was drawn, the twins' weight-for-height and FEVPerc (FEV1 disease centile) were ranked against those of the roughly 970 cohort participants. Data for three of the twin pairs had been reported previously in another context.

What the authors observed across the whole study: Only a small cohort was studied, and no association of shared CDR3 numbers with age, concordance or disease severity was found. Simpson clonality was found to be generally low (median about 0.009), suggesting a naive-dominated repertoire, although higher clonality was observed in the most severely affected patients. V gene usage was most similar to the co-twin in 13 of 16 pairs, and J usage was most similar to the co-twin in 8 of 16 pairs, which suggests genetic constraints. Monozygotic CF twin pairs shared significantly more nucleotide-identical clonotypes within each pair than unrelated CF individuals shared with one another (P = 0.000026, Mann-Whitney).

The twin pairs came from the European Cystic Fibrosis Twin and Sibling Study Cohort, which recruited patients from more than 150 CF clinics across 14 European countries. Zygosity and CFTR genotype were verified in-house, and zygosity was tested by multiplex PCR of nine short tandem repeat loci. Each twin gave a peripheral blood sample, and clinical parameters were documented on that same day of blood sampling. Genomic DNA was isolated from peripheral blood cells with phenol/chloroform and kept in TE buffer at 4 degrees C. With respect to this clone: It lacks a known antigen. Per-base qualities were not stored, and no clone one base away is much larger.

Following the manufacturer's instructions, TCR beta CDR3 regions were amplified by multiplex PCR with the immunoSEQ immune profiling system. An Illumina NextSeq system was used for sequencing. The study's processing was this. Sequence data were processed on the immunoSEQ Analyzer platform, and clonality was computed as the square root of Simpson's index of productive rearrangements. Jensen-Shannon distance served as the measure of similarity in V and J usage, while OLGA was used to compute CDR3 generation probabilities. The immuneACCESS database (August 2020) and VDJdb (December 2020) were searched for shared CDR3 sequences. TCRdb holds this immuneACCESS table with in-frame rearrangements only. Some clones are missing; in checked studies, unresolved V genes explain under half, and the rest has no known cause. That table is the source of V, J and clone size, and D and trimming were worked out from the DNA. A total of 25,000 to 30,000 clones appear in this sample, around nine tenths of them only once. Of the sample, around 0.57% is held by the ten largest clones.

The specimen sequenced was blood. The TCR was taken from a girl under 10 years old with cystic fibrosis.

For the CDR3, the sequence is CASSFRVADYNEQFF. The bases are TGTGCCAGCAGCTTTCGGGTGGCAGACTACAATGAGCAGTTCTTC. The rearrangement combines TRBV7-7 with TRBJ2-1; there is no confident call for the D gene. From its cysteine to its phenylalanine, the CDR3 spans 15 amino acids. Just the 45-base CDR3 DNA is kept, in frame starting at base 1. The germline V gene (reference sequence) supplies CDR1 SSHAT and CDR2 FNYEAQ. V is clipped by 3 bases and J by 3 bases, and the sequence between their germline boundaries is 12 bases long. The CDR3, completed at both ends by the reference TRBV7-7 and TRBJ2-1 genes, gives the full variable domain GAGVSQSPRYKVTKRGQDVTLRCDPISSHATLYWYQQALGQGPEFLTYFNYEAQPDKSGLPSDRFSAERPEGSISTLTIQRTEQRDSAMYRCASSFRVADYNEQFFGPGTRLTVL.